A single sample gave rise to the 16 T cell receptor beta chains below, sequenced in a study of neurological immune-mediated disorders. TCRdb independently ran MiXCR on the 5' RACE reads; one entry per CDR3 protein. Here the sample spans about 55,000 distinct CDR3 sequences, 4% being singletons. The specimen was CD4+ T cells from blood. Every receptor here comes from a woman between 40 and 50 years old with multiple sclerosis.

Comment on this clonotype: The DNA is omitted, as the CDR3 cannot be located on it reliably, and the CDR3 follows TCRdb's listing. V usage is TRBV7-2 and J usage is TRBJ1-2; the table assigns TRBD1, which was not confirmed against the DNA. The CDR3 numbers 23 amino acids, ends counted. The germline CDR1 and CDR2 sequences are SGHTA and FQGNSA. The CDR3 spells CASSFYICSARLKAGGVDYGYTF.

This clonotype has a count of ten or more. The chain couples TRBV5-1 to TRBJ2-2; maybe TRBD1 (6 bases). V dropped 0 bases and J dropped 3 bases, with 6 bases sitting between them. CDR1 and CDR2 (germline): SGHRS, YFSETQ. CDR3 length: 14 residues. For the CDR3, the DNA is TGCGCCAGCAGCTTGGGACAGGACACCGGGGAGCTGTTTTTT. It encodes CASSLGQDTGELFF.

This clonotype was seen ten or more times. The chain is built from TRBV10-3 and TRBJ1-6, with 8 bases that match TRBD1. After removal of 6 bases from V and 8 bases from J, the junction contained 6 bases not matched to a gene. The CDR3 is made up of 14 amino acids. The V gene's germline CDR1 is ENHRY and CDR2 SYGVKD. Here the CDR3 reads CAIRVQGGHSPLHF. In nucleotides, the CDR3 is TGTGCCATCAGAGTACAGGGGGGCCATTCACCCCTCCACTTT.

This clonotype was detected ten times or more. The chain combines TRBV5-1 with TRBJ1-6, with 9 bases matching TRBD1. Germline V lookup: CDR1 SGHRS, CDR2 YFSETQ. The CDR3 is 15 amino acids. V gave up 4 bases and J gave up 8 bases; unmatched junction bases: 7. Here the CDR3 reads CASSVRQGDYSPLHF. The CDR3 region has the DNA TGCGCCAGCAGCGTTCGACAGGGGGATTATTCACCCCTCCACTTT.

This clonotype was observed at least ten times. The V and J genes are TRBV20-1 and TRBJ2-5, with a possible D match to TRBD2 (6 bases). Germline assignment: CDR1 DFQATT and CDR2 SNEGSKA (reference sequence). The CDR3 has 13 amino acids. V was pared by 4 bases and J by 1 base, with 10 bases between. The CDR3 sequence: CSANAGPQETQYF. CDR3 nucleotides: TGCAGTGCTAATGCGGGGCCCCAAGAGACCCAGTACTTC.

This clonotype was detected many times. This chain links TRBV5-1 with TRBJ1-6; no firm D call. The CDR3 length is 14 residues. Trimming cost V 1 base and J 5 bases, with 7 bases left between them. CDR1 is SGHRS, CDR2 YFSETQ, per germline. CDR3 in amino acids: CASSLNSNNSPLHF. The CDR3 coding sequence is TGCGCCAGCAGCTTGAACAGCAATAATTCACCCCTCCACTTT.

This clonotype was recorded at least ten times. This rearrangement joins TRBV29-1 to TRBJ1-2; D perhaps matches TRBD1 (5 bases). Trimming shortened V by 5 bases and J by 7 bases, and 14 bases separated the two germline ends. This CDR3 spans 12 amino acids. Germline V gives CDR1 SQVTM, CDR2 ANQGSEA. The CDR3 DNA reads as TGCAGCGTTCGGGACTTTAGAGGTGGCTACACCTTC. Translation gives CSVRDFRGGYTF.

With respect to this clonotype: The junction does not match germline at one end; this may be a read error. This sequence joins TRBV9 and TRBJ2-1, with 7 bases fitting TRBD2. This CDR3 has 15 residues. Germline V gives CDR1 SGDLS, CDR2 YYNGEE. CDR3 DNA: TGTGCCAGCAGCCCTATCGCGGGGGTCTACAATGAGCAGTTCTTT. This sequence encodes CASSPIAGVYNEQFF.

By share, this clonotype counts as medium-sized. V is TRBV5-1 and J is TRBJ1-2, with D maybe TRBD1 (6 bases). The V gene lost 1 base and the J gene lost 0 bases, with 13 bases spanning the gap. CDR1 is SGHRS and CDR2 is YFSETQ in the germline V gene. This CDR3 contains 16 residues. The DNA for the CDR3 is TGCGCCAGCAGCTTGACGGGGGACAAGACTAACTATGGCTACACCTTC. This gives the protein CASSLTGDKTNYGYTF. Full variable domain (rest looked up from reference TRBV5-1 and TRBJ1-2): KAGVTQTPRYLIKTRGQQVTLSCSPISGHRSVSWYQQTPGQGLQFLFEYFSETQRNKGNFPGRFSGRQFSNSRSEMNVSTLELGDSALYLCASSLTGDKTNYGYTFGSGTRLTVV.

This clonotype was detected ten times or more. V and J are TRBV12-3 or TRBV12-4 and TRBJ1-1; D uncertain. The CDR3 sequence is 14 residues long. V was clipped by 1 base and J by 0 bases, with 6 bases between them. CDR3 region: CASSLEILNTEAFF. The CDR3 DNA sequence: TGTGCCAGCAGTTTAGAGATTCTGAACACTGAAGCTTTCTTT.

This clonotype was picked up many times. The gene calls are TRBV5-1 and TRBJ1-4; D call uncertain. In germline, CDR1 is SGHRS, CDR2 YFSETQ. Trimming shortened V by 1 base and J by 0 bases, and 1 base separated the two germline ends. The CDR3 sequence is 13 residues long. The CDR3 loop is CASSLTTNEKLFF. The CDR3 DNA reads TGCGCCAGCAGCTTGACAACTAATGAAAAACTGTTTTTT.

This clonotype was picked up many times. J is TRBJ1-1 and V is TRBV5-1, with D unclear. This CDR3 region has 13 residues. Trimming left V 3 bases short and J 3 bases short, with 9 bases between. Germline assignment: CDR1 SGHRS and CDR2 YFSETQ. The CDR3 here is CASSSNIHTEAFF. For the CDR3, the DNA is TGCGCCAGCAGCTCTAACATTCACACTGAAGCTTTCTTT.

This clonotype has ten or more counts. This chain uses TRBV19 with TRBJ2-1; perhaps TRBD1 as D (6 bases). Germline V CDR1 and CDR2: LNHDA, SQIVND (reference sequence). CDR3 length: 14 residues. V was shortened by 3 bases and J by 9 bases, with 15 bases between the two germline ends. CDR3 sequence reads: CASSILVGQTEQFF. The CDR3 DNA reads TGTGCCAGTAGTATCCTGGTAGGACAGACTGAGCAGTTCTTC.

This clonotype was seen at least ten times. CDR3: CASCGEGVNYGYTF. CDR3 DNA sequence: TGTGCCAGTTGTGGGGAAGGCGTGAACTATGGCTACACCTTC. The gene calls are TRBV10-3 and TRBJ1-2; D is uncertain. V dropped 10 bases and J dropped 2 bases, with 17 bases sitting between them. Germline V gene sequence: CDR1 ENHRY, CDR2 SYGVKD. This CDR3 has 14 amino acids.

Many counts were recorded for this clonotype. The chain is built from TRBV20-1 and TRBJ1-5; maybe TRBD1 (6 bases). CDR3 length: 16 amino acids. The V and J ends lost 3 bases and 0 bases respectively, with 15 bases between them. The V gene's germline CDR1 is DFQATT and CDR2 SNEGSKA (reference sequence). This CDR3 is CSARGRGLSSNQPQHF. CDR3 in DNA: TGCAGTGCTAGGGGCAGGGGCCTGTCTAGCAATCAGCCCCAGCATTTT.

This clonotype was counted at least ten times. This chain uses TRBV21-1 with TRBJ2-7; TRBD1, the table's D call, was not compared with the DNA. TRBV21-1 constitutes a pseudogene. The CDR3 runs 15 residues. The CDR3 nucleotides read TGTGCCAGCAGCACGACCGGGGCCTTCACCTACGAGCAGTACTTC. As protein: CASSTTGAFTYEQYF.